These 25 T cell receptor beta chains share one sample of origin, sequenced in a study of blood T cells in healthy people across ages (dated by TCRdb to about 2015). The library was built by means of 5' RACE. The instrument given in TCRdb is Illumina HiSeq 2500. A second roughly 7 to 11 cycle PCR used a sample-barcoded 5' primer and a J-beta primer mix. TCRdb reran the public reads through fastp at Q25 and MiXCR, keeping productive beta chains. Rows matching on CDR3 protein sequence are summarized as one entry with the most common DNA and genes. For this sample there are under 2,000,000 distinct CDR3 sequences; about 50% appear just once. 2.1% of the sample belongs to the ten largest clones. Sequencing was carried out using blood. Every receptor here comes from a woman aged 40 to 49 in good health.

The J gene is TRBJ2-7, the V gene TRBV5-8, with 7 positions matching TRBD2. The J call is in doubt because the DNA end fits TRBJ2-5 better. CDR3 length equals 17 residues. Germline assignment: CDR1 SGHTS and CDR2 YDEGEE. The CDR3 bases are TGTGCCAGCAGCTTGTGGCGGGGCGGGGGACCGCAAGAGACCCAGTACTTC. Translation: CASSLWRGGGPQETQYF.

The V gene is TRBV10-3, the J gene TRBJ2-1; 7 bases match TRBD2. The CDR3 consists of 16 residues. V lost 8 bases and J lost 8; bases outside the gene matches: 18. Per the germline V gene, CDR1 is ENHRY and CDR2 is SYGVKD. The chain's CDR3 is CAISGGGLPEGDEQFF. The CDR3 nucleotides read TGTGCCATCTCCGGGGGAGGGCTTCCAGAAGGGGATGAGCAGTTCTTC.

The genes are TRBV7-2 and TRBJ2-5, with 9 bases aligning to TRBD1. J lost 4 bases, V lost 4 bases, and 13 bases had no gene match. The CDR3 has 17 amino acids. Germline CDR1 is SGHTA and CDR2 is FQGNSA. This chain's CDR3 is CASSYRAGDRVRETQYF. The CDR3 DNA sequence: TGTGCCAGCAGCTACCGGGCCGGGGACAGGGTACGAGAGACCCAGTACTTC. The full variable domain, rest sourced from reference TRBV7-2 and TRBJ2-5, is GAGVSQSPSNKVTEKGKDVELRCDPISGHTALYWYRQSLGQGLEFLIYFQGNSAPDKSGLPSDRFSAERTGGSVSTLTIQRTQQEDSAVYLCASSYRAGDRVRETQYFGPGTRLLVL.

The chain has TRBV7-8 and TRBJ2-1; no reliable D call. Trimming removed 4 bases at V and 9 bases at J, with 10 bases between. CDR3 length: 12 residues. Germline CDR1 and CDR2: SGHVS and FQNEAQ. CDR3 nucleotides: TGTGCCAGCAGCTGGGCATTCGTTGAGCAGTTCTTC. Encoded protein: CASSWAFVEQFF.

This rearrangement joins TRBV25-1 to TRBJ1-1; no reliable D call. The V end lost 4 bases, the J end lost 3 bases, and 12 bases lay between the germline ends. This CDR3 region has 14 residues. Per the germline V gene, CDR1 is MGHDK and CDR2 is SYGVNS. CDR3 in amino acids: CASSAIGTHTEAFF. CDR3 nucleotides: TGTGCCAGCAGTGCAATCGGCACGCACACTGAAGCTTTCTTT.

This clonotype appeared a few times. V and J are TRBV25-1 and TRBJ1-5; D remains ambiguous. The CDR3 totals 16 residues. Per the germline V gene, CDR1 is MGHDK and CDR2 is SYGVNS. V was pared by 6 bases and J by 2 bases, with 17 bases between. CDR3 amino acids: CASSPSDGVGNQPQHF. In DNA form, the CDR3 reads TGTGCCAGCAGCCCCAGTGATGGGGTGGGCAATCAGCCCCAGCATTTT.

Worth noting for this clonotype: One end of the junction does not line up with germline, which may come from a read error. The genes are TRBV7-2 and TRBJ1-1, with D unclear. Germline V CDR1 and CDR2: SGHTA, FQGNSA. This CDR3 contains 13 residues. DNA for the CDR3: TGTGCCGGCAGCTCGGCCGCGAACACTGAAGCTTTCTTT. Its translation is CAGSSAANTEAFF.

This sequence joins TRBV7-3 and TRBJ2-3; 9 bases line up with TRBD1. The CDR3 extends over 16 amino acids. J gave up 4 bases and V 5 bases, and 10 bases lay outside the gene matches. Germline CDR1 reads SGHTA; CDR2 reads FQGTGA. The CDR3: CASSAGTGILADTQYF. In DNA form, the CDR3 reads TGTGCCAGCAGCGCGGGGACAGGGATTTTGGCAGATACGCAGTATTTT.

Only a few counts were recorded for this clonotype. The chain recombines TRBV7-2 with TRBJ2-3; maybe TRBD2 (5 bases). CDR1 and CDR2 (germline): SGHTA, FQGNSA. This CDR3 has 15 residues. Trimming left V 1 base short and J 1 base short, with 9 bases between. The chain's CDR3 is CASSLVATRTDTQYF. For the CDR3, the DNA is TGTGCCAGCAGCTTAGTAGCGACCCGCACAGATACGCAGTATTTT.

This clonotype appeared a few times. The V and J genes are TRBV27 and TRBJ2-1; tentative D call: TRBD2 (7 bases). The CDR3 totals 14 residues. CDR1 and CDR2 from the germline V gene are MNHEY and SMNVEV (reference sequence). V gave up 5 bases and J gave up 7 bases, with 15 bases separating them. The CDR3 nucleotides are TGTGCCAGCAGTCCGCGGGGGCCGGAGAATGAGCAGTTCTTC. Protein: CASSPRGPENEQFF.

This sequence joins TRBV12-3 or TRBV12-4 and TRBJ2-7; 14 bases map to TRBD2. Losses at the gene ends were 6 bases for V and 6 bases for J; bases not matched to a gene: 16. The CDR3 spans 18 residues. This CDR3 is CASRPGTSGGAVRGEQYF. In DNA, the CDR3 is TGTGCCAGCAGACCCGGGACTAGCGGGGGAGCAGTTAGGGGCGAGCAGTACTTC.

In its sample, this clonotype was seen a few times. The V gene is TRBV6-2 or TRBV6-3, the J gene TRBJ1-5; D is uncertain. The CDR3 covers 14 residues. Looked up from germline, CDR1 is MNHEY and CDR2 is SVGEGT. V dropped 6 bases and J dropped 0 bases, with 9 bases sitting between them. In DNA, the CDR3 is TGTGCCAGCAGCTACGACAATAGCAATCAGCCCCAGCATTTT. Protein: CASSYDNSNQPQHF.

The V gene is TRBV10-3, the J gene TRBJ2-3; 9 positions match TRBD2. The V and J ends lost 0 bases and 7 bases, in that order; junction bases with no gene match: 14. The germline V gene encodes CDR1 ENHRY and CDR2 SYGVKD. The CDR3 covers 18 residues. CDR3 residues: CAISESSAGGTVLNTQYF. The CDR3 region has the DNA TGTGCCATCAGTGAGTCGTCGGCGGGGGGGACTGTATTGAATACGCAGTATTTT.

Only a few counts were recorded for this clonotype. The chain employs TRBV11-2 and TRBJ1-2, with TRBD1 identical over 9 bases. There are 15 residues in the CDR3. V lost 5 bases to trimming and J lost 0 bases; unmatched junction nucleotides: 4. In germline, CDR1 is SGHAT, CDR2 FQNNGV. CDR3 nucleotide sequence: TGTGCCAGCAGCCAGGGGACAGGGCCTAACTATGGCTACACCTTC. Protein product: CASSQGTGPNYGYTF.

V is TRBV12-3 or TRBV12-4 and J is TRBJ2-3; D perhaps matches TRBD1 (5 bases). The CDR3 has 14 residues. Trimming shortened V by 3 bases and J by 2 bases, and 9 bases separated the two germline ends. CDR3 bases: TGTGCCAGCAGTTTGTTGGACATCACAGATACGCAGTATTTT. As protein: CASSLLDITDTQYF.

The rearrangement links TRBV5-5 to TRBJ1-5; TRBD1 might be the D (6 bases). The germline CDR1 and CDR2 sequences are SGHKS and YYEKEE (reference sequence). V lost 2 bases and J lost 8, with 14 bases in between. The CDR3 has 14 amino acids. The CDR3 protein is CASSLGTGMKPQHF. CDR3 in DNA: TGTGCCAGCAGCTTAGGAACAGGGATGAAGCCCCAGCATTTT.

V is TRBV3-1 and J is TRBJ2-3; perhaps D is TRBD1 or TRBD2 (6 bases each). Germline-derived CDR1 and CDR2 are LGHDT and YNNKEL (reference sequence). V was trimmed by 4 bases and J by 4 bases, leaving 18 bases between them. The CDR3 totals 16 residues. CDR3 amino acids: CASSPDSRGASDTQYF. The CDR3 nucleotides read TGTGCCAGCAGCCCCGACTCTAGGGGGGCCTCAGATACGCAGTATTTT.

This clonotype appeared once. The chain is built from TRBV11-2 and TRBJ2-1, with TRBD1 identical over 7 bases. CDR1 and CDR2 from the germline V gene are SGHAT and FQNNGV. V shed 5 bases and J 12 bases; nucleotides not matched to a gene: 16. There are 15 residues in the CDR3. The CDR3 is CASSPSRGRSTGQFF. The CDR3 nucleotides are TGTGCCAGCAGCCCAAGTAGGGGGCGTTCGACTGGGCAGTTCTTC.

This clonotype has more than one count but fewer than ten. This sequence joins TRBV25-1 and TRBJ2-5; D may be TRBD1 or TRBD2 (5 bases each). This CDR3 region has 13 residues. Germline-derived CDR1 and CDR2 are MGHDK and SYGVNS. Trimming shortened V by 1 base and J by 4 bases, and 7 bases separated the two germline ends. The chain's CDR3 is CASSESGTETQYF. DNA for the CDR3: TGTGCCAGCAGTGAATCGGGGACAGAGACCCAGTACTTC. Based on the CDR3 plus reference TRBV25-1 and TRBJ2-5, the full variable domain is EADIYQTPRYLVIGTGKKITLECSQTMGHDKMYWYQQDPGMELHLIHYSYGVNSTEKGDLSSESTVSRIRTEHFPLTLESARPSHTSQYLCASSESGTETQYFGPGTRLLVL.

The chain has TRBV5-1 and TRBJ2-7; 11 nucleotides match TRBD2. The CDR3 sequence is 16 residues long. CDR1 and CDR2 from the germline V gene are SGHRS and YFSETQ. The junction had 9 bases not matched to a gene; V was cut back by 0 bases and J by 7 bases. CDR3 coding DNA: TGCGCCAGCAGCTTGGAGCTAGCGGGGGGCCGGGATGAGCAGTACTTC. It codes for CASSLELAGGRDEQYF.

On this clonotype: One end of the junction fails to match germline, which may point to a read error. This chain links TRBV29-1 with TRBJ2-4; D call uncertain. This CDR3 comprises 16 residues. Per the germline V gene, CDR1 is SQVTM and CDR2 is ANQGSEA. The chain's CDR3 is CSVAVSGSLAKNVQYF. In DNA, the CDR3 is TGCAGCGTTGCGGTTTCGGGCTCCTTAGCCAAAAACGTTCAGTACTTC.

The sample holds a few counts of this clonotype. V is TRBV4-3 and J is TRBJ2-5; 8 bases are shared with TRBD1. The CDR3 spans 15 residues. The germline gives CDR1 LGHNA, CDR2 YSLEER. The junction had 6 bases not matched to a gene; V was cut back by 1 base and J by 5 bases. The CDR3 region is CASSQGTGGRETQYF. CDR3 coding DNA: TGCGCCAGCAGCCAAGGAACAGGGGGTAGGGAGACCCAGTACTTC.

This clonotype has more than one count but fewer than ten. The chain combines TRBV12-5 with TRBJ2-4; no clear D. The J call may not be correct, given that the DNA end is closer to TRBJ2-7. This CDR3 has 12 residues. The germline V gene has CDR1 LGHNT and CDR2 FRNRAP. The CDR3 spells CAIPRRPYEQYF. In DNA form, the CDR3 reads TGTGCTATTCCCCGGCGGCCCTACGAGCAGTACTTC.

The rearrangement links TRBV6-1 to TRBJ2-1, with a possible D match to TRBD1 (7 bases). Germline V gene lookup returns CDR1 MNHNS and CDR2 SASEGT. Trimming left V 1 base short and J 6 bases short, with 13 bases between. This CDR3 contains 15 residues. This CDR3 reads CASSEGGDSVNEQFF. CDR3 in DNA: TGTGCCAGCAGTGAAGGGGGGGACAGCGTCAATGAGCAGTTCTTC.

This clonotype appeared a few times. The chain carries TRBV10-3 and TRBJ1-4; 7 bases match TRBD1. The trim removed 6 bases at V and 6 bases at J, leaving 4 bases unmatched. The CDR3 is 13 residues long. CDR1 and CDR2 (germline): ENHRY, SYGVKD. As DNA, the CDR3 is TGTGCCATCAGACAGGGGCAGGATGAAAAACTGTTTTTT. This encodes CAIRQGQDEKLFF.